This TCR beta chain was captured by sequencing in a study of blood T cell repertoires in COVID-19. At the level of the study: COVID-19 samples, acute and convalescent, were from the United States, Italy and Spain.

Germline V gives CDR1 ENHRY, CDR2 SYGVKD. The V end lost 2 bases, the J end lost 6 bases, and 14 bases lay between the germline ends. The CDR3 extends over 14 amino acids. As processed by the authors: Using reference gene primer amplification, nucleated cell counts were estimated. Some clones are missing from TCRdb's copy, which holds only in-frame ones; the method was immunoSEQ multiplex PCR. V and J calls and clone size are copied from that table; D and trimming were computed from the DNA. The repertoire consists of fewer than 150,000 clones, with about 80% occurring once and the leading ten covering under 14%.

This clonotype was sampled from a human donor in a cohort sampled during active COVID-19. The genes are TRBV10-3 and TRBJ2-7; tentatively, D is TRBD2 (5 bases). Sequencing used peripheral blood. This chain's CDR3 is CAISEGGPPGEQYF. CDR3 sequence (DNA): TGTGCCATCAGTGAGGGCGGGCCGCCGGGCGAGCAGTACTTC.